These 17 T cell receptor beta chains share one sample of origin, sequenced in a study of T cells in Graves' hyperthyroidism and ophthalmopathy. Amplified TCR beta CDR3 regions derived from RNA transcripts. HTBI primers were used for first-round RT-PCR of the TCR CDR3. One entry per CDR3 protein, called by TCRdb with MiXCR from the multiplex PCR reads. The sample lists roughly 530,000 distinct CDR3 sequences; approximately 17% were seen once. Source material: blood. The receptors were sampled from a woman between 18 and 29 years old with Graves' ophthalmopathy.

This chain uses TRBV29-1 with TRBJ1-2; D call uncertain. Per the germline V gene, CDR1 is SQVTM and CDR2 is ANQGSEA. This CDR3 contains 11 residues. V lost 5 bases and J lost 4, with 8 bases in between. In DNA, the CDR3 is TGCAGCGTTCGCGGGATCTATGGCTACACCTTC. Its protein product is CSVRGIYGYTF.

This clonotype was found a few times. CDR3 sequence (DNA): TGTGCCAGCAGCTTAGATTTTTCGGGTGAGACCCAATTGGGTGAGCAGTTCTTC. Translation: CASSLDFSGETQLGEQFF. The chain employs TRBV7-8 and TRBJ2-1; D is unresolved. The CDR3 contains 18 residues. V shed 1 base and J shed 9 bases, with 25 bases lying between them. Germline CDR1 is SGHVS and CDR2 is FQNEAQ.

This clonotype was counted many times. The rearrangement uses TRBV7-2 and TRBJ1-1, with 8 bases fitting TRBD1. V shed 2 bases and J 4 bases; nucleotides not matched to a gene: 3. This CDR3 has 14 amino acids. Per germline, CDR1 SGHTA and CDR2 FQGNSA. CDR3: CASSLWTGTTEAFF. CDR3 DNA sequence: TGTGCCAGCAGCTTATGGACAGGGACCACTGAAGCTTTCTTT.

Ten or more counts support this clonotype. The V and J genes are TRBV2 and TRBJ1-5; no firm D call. From germline, CDR1 is SNHLY and CDR2 FYNNEI. This CDR3 is built from 13 residues. V lost 6 bases and J 0 bases, leaving 6 bases between the germline ends. CDR3 loop: CASSADSNQPQHF. The CDR3 coding sequence is TGTGCCAGCAGCGCGGATAGCAATCAGCCCCAGCATTTT.

This clonotype was detected a few times. This chain's CDR3 is CASSAHPDRGAGYTF. CDR3 nucleotides: TGTGCCAGCAGCGCCCATCCGGACAGGGGTGCTGGCTACACCTTC. The J gene is TRBJ1-2, the V gene TRBV9; 9 positions match TRBD1. CDR3 size: 15 residues. Germline V CDR1 and CDR2: SGDLS, YYNGEE. The junction had 10 bases not matched to a gene; V was cut back by 3 bases and J by 7 bases.

The rearrangement uses TRBV4-3 and TRBJ2-1, with TRBD1 matching over 10 bases. Germline CDR1 LGHNA, CDR2 YSLEER. Unmatched junction bases numbered 4, after V lost 3 bases and J lost 2 bases. This CDR3 spans 16 amino acids. The CDR3 is CASSQTDRGTYNEQFF. The CDR3 bases are TGCGCCAGCAGCCAGACGGACAGGGGGACCTACAATGAGCAGTTCTTC.

The chain joins TRBV6-1 to TRBJ1-4; no reliable D call. Trimming took off 6 bases at V and 8 bases at J, with 16 bases between the two ends. The CDR3 is made up of 14 amino acids. Germline CDR1 and CDR2: MNHNS and SASEGT. Here the CDR3 reads CASSNGWTREKLFF. In DNA, the CDR3 is TGTGCCAGCAGCAACGGATGGACCCGAGAAAAACTGTTTTTT.

This clonotype was found many times. V gene TRBV7-2 combines with J gene TRBJ2-2, with D perhaps matching TRBD1 (6 bases). This CDR3 is 14 amino acids long. V gave up 4 bases and J gave up 5 bases, with 11 bases separating them. Germline-derived CDR1 and CDR2 are SGHTA and FQGNSA. CDR3 sequence (DNA): TGTGCCAGCAGCTCCACAGGGTCAACCGGGGAGCTGTTTTTT. As protein: CASSSTGSTGELFF.

Points on this clonotype: The junction and the germline gene differ at one end; a read error may be behind it. The chain carries TRBV27 and TRBJ2-3; 8 bases line up with TRBD1. This CDR3 has 15 amino acids. Germline lookup yields CDR1 MNHEY and CDR2 SMNVEV (reference sequence). The CDR3 region has the DNA TGTGCCAGCAGGCCAACGAGACAGGGGACAGCTACGCAGTATTTT. Residues: CASRPTRQGTATQYF.

J is TRBJ2-2 and V is TRBV5-1, with D perhaps TRBD1 or TRBD2 (5 bases each). The CDR3 totals 14 residues. Germline V gene lookup returns CDR1 SGHRS and CDR2 YFSETQ. V lost 3 bases and J lost 7, with 13 bases in between. The DNA for the CDR3 is TGCGCCAGCAGCTGGGACGGAAAAAGCGGGGAGCTGTTTTTT. Translated, it gives CASSWDGKSGELFF.

This clonotype was recorded at least ten times. The chain links TRBV20-1 to TRBJ1-2; D may be TRBD1 (5 bases). Germline V gives CDR1 DFQATT, CDR2 SNEGSKA (reference sequence). Trimming shortened V by 6 bases and J by 1 base, and 21 bases separated the two germline ends. This CDR3 spans 16 amino acids. CDR3 amino acids: CSAQQRQTDFNYGYTF. CDR3 sequence (DNA): TGCAGTGCCCAACAACGACAGACTGACTTTAACTATGGCTACACCTTC.

This clonotype has at least ten counts. The rearrangement links TRBV6-1 to TRBJ2-3; tentative D call: TRBD2 (5 bases). V lost 2 bases to trimming and J lost 6 bases, with 27 bases between them. The CDR3 extends over 19 amino acids. CDR1 and CDR2 from the germline V gene are MNHNS and SASEGT. The CDR3 nucleotides read TGTGCCAGCAGTGAACGTCCCCTCGCGGGCGTCATCTCACCTGATACGCAGTATTTT. It encodes CASSERPLAGVISPDTQYF.

The V gene is TRBV18, the J gene TRBJ1-2; unclear D gene. Trimming shortened V by 3 bases and J by 5 bases, and 16 bases separated the two germline ends. Germline CDR1 KGHSH, CDR2 LQKENI. The CDR3 has 15 amino acids. This CDR3 reads CASSPNSQKTYGYTF. As DNA, the CDR3 is TGTGCCAGCTCACCCAATTCACAGAAAACGTATGGCTACACCTTC.

The sample holds one count of this clonotype. The V call is TRBV19, the J call TRBJ1-5, with 7 nucleotides matching TRBD1. The CDR3 runs 15 residues. Germline lookup yields CDR1 LNHDA and CDR2 SQIVND (reference sequence). V shed 3 bases and J 3 bases; nucleotides not matched to a gene: 5. The CDR3 DNA reads TGTGCCAGTAGTATGTCAGGGGGGCACAATCAGCCCCAGCATTTT. This encodes CASSMSGGHNQPQHF.

The chain recombines TRBV14 with TRBJ2-7, with a possible D match to TRBD1 (5 bases). The V and J ends lost 3 bases and 0 bases respectively, with 15 bases between them. Germline-derived CDR1 and CDR2 are SGHDN and FVKESK. The CDR3 loop spans 16 amino acids. The CDR3 here is CASSQGLGKISYEQYF. As DNA, the CDR3 is TGTGCCAGCAGCCAGGGGCTAGGAAAAATCTCCTACGAGCAGTACTTC.

The J gene is TRBJ2-1, the V gene TRBV20-1, with D possibly matching TRBD1 (6 bases). CDR1 is DFQATT and CDR2 is SNEGSKA in the germline V gene (reference sequence). This CDR3 is built from 16 residues. The V end was cut by 2 bases, the J end by 4 bases, with 18 bases between. The CDR3 nucleotides are TGCAGTGCTAGACCCCCACAGGGAGAGATTTACAATGAGCAGTTCTTC. It specifies CSARPPQGEIYNEQFF.

At least ten counts were recorded for this clonotype. V and J are TRBV2 and TRBJ1-5; perhaps TRBD1 as D (5 bases). The CDR3 is 14 residues long. CDR1 is SNHLY, CDR2 FYNNEI, per germline. The V gene lost 5 bases and the J gene lost 4 bases, with 12 bases spanning the gap. CDR3 sequence reads: CASSSRGGNQPQHF. In DNA form, the CDR3 reads TGTGCCAGCAGTTCCCGGGGGGGGAATCAGCCCCAGCATTTT. Using reference TRBV2 and TRBJ1-5 for the parts outside the CDR3, the full variable domain is EPEVTQTPSHQVTQMGQEVILRCVPISNHLYFYWYRQILGQKVEFLVSFYNNEISEKSEIFDDQFSVERPDGSNFTLKIRSTKLEDSAMYFCASSSRGGNQPQHFGDGTRLSIL.